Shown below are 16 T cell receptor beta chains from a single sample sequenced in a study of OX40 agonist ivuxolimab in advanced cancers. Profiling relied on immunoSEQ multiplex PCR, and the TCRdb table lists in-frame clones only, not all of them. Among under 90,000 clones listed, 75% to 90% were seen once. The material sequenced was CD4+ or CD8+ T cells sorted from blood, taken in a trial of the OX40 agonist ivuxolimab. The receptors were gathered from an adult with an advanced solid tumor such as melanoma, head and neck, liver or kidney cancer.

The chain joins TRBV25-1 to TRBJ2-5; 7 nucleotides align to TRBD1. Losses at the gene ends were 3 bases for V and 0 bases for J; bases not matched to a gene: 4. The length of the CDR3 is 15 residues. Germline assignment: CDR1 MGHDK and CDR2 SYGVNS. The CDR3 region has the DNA TGTGCCAGCAGTGACCCGGACAGGTACCAAGAGACCCAGTACTTC. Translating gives CASSDPDRYQETQYF.

This CDR3 is CASSPPLPRSENIQYF. The CDR3 DNA is TGTGCCAGCTCACCACCGCTTCCAAGGTCGGAAAACATTCAGTACTTC. The chain uses TRBV18 and TRBJ2-4; D remains ambiguous. The germline CDR1 and CDR2 sequences are KGHSH and LQKENI. V lost 0 bases and J lost 5, with 14 bases in between. The CDR3 runs to 16 residues.

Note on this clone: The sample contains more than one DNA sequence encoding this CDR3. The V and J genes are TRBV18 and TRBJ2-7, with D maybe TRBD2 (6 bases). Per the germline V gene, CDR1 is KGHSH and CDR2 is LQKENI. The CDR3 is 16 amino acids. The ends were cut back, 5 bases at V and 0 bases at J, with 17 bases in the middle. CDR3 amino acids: CASSNGLAGSSYEQYF. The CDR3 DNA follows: TGTGCCAGCTCAAACGGTCTGGCGGGAAGCTCCTACGAGCAGTACTTC.

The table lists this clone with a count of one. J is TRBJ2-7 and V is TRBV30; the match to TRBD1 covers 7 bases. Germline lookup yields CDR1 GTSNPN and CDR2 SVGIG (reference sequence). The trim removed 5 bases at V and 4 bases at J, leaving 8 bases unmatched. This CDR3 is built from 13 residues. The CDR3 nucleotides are TGTGCCTGGGAGTCAGGACAGGCTTACGAGCAGTACTTC. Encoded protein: CAWESGQAYEQYF. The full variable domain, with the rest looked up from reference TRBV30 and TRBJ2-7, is SQTIHQWPATLVQPVGSPLSLECTVEGTSNPNLYWYRQAAGRGLQLLFYSVGIGQISSEVPQNLSASRPQDRQFILSSKKLLLSDSGFYLCAWESGQAYEQYFGPGTRLTVT.

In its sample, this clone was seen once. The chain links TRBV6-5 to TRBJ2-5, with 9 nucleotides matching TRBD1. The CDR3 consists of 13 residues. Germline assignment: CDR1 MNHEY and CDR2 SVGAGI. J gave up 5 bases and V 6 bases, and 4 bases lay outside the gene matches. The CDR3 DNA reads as TGTGCCAGCAGATTCGACAGGGGGGAGACCCAGTACTTC. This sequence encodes CASRFDRGETQYF.

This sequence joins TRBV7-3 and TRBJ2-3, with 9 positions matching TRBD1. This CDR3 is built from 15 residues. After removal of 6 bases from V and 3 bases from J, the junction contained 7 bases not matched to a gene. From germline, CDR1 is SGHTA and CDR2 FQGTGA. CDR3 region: CASSNRGRPTDTQYF. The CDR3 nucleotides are TGTGCCAGCAGTAACAGGGGGCGACCGACAGATACGCAGTATTTT.

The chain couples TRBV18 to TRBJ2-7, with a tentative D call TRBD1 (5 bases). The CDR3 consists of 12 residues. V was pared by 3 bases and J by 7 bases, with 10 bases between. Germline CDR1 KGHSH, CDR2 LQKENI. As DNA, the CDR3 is TGTGCCAGCTCACCTGGCAGGGAAGAGCAGTACTTC. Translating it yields CASSPGREEQYF. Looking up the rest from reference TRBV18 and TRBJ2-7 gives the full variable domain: NAGVMQNPRHLVRRRGQEARLRCSPMKGHSHVYWYRQLPEEGLKFMVYLQKENIIDESGMPKERFSAEFPKEGPSILRIQQVVRGDSAAYFCASSPGREEQYFGPGTRLTVT.

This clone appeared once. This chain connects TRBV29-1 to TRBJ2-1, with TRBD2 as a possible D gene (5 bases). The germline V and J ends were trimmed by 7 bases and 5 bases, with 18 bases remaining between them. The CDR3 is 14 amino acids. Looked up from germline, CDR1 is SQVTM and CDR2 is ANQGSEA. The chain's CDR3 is CSGRFRSQNNEQFF. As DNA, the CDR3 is TGCAGCGGGAGGTTTCGATCCCAAAACAATGAGCAGTTCTTC.

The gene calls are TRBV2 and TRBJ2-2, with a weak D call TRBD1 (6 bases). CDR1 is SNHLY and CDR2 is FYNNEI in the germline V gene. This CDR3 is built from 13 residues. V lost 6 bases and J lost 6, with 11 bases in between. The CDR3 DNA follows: TGTGCCAGCAGCTACAGGGTACCCGGGGAGCTGTTTTTT. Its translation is CASSYRVPGELFF.

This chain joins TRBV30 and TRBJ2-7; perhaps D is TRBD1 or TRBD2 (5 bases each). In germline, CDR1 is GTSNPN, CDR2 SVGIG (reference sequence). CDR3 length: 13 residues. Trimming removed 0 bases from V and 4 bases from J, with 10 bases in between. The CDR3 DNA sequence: TGTGCCTGGAGTGTACTGAGGGGTTACGAGCAGTACTTC. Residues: CAWSVLRGYEQYF.

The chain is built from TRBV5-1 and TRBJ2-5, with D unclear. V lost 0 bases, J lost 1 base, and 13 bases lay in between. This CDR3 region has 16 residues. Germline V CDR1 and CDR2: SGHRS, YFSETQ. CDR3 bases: TGCGCCAGCAGCTTGGTCGGTACAGCAAGCCAAGAGACCCAGTACTTC. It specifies CASSLVGTASQETQYF.

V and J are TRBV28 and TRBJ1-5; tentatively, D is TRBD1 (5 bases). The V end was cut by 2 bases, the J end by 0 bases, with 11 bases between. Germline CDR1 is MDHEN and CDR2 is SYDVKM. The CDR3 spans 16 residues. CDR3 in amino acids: CASSLNRFLSNQPQHF. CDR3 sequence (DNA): TGTGCCAGCAGTTTAAACAGGTTTCTTAGCAATCAGCCCCAGCATTTT.

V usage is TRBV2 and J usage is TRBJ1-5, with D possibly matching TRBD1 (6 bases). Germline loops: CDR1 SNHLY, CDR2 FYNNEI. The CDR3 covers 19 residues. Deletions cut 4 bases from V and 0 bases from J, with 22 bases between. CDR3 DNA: TGTGCCAGCAGTGGCTTTGGGACAACTGAATACTATAGCAATCAGCCCCAGCATTTT. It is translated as CASSGFGTTEYYSNQPQHF.

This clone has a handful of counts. CDR3 amino acids: CASSEFGDLNQPQHF. CDR3 DNA: TGTGCCAGCAGTGAATTTGGGGATCTCAATCAGCCCCAGCATTTT. The J gene is TRBJ1-5, the V gene TRBV6-1; no definite D call. Germline assignment: CDR1 MNHNS and CDR2 SASEGT. V was pared by 2 bases and J by 3 bases, with 11 bases between. CDR3 size: 15 residues.

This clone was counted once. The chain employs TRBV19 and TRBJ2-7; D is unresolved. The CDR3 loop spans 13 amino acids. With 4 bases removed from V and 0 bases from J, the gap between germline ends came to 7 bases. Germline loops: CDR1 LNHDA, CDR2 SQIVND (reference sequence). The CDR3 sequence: CASSTRNSYEQYF. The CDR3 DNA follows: TGTGCCAGTAGTACTAGAAACTCCTACGAGCAGTACTTC.

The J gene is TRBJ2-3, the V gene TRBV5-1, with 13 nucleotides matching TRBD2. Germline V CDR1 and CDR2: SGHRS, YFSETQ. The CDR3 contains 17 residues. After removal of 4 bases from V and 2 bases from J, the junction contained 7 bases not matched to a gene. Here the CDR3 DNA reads TGCGCCAGCAGCCGTGGACTAGCGGGGGCCTACACAGATACGCAGTATTTT. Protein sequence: CASSRGLAGAYTDTQYF.